These T cell receptor beta chains were read from a single sample in a study of cytomegalovirus exposure and HLA in healthy donors. Assay: immunoSEQ multiplex PCR; the TCRdb copy retains only in-frame clones and omits some. The table includes around 150,000 clones, approximately 80% detected once. The source material was PBMCs. Receptor source: a young man in good health and CMV-seronegative. Each CDR3 is given with its conserved first and last residue. The D gene is left open where the match is weak. Size values are once, few and many counts, or a class for expanded clones, and some rows have none.

>-|TRBD1|TRBV11-2|TRBJ2-7
TGTGCCAGCAGCTTAGGGTACTTACGGGACAGGGCAGGCGAGCAGTACTTC
CASSLGYLRDRAGEQYF
>-|TRBD1|TRBV11-2|TRBJ2-1
TGTGCCAGCAGCTTAGATAGATGGGACAGGGGGTCTAGCGATGAGCAGTTCTTC
CASSLDRWDRGSSDEQFF
>few|TRBD2|TRBV4-2|TRBJ2-1
TGTGCCAGCAGCCAGCCCGCTAGCGGGGGAAACAATGAGCAGTTCTTC
CASSQPASGGNNEQFF
>-|TRBD1|TRBV7-2|TRBJ1-2
TGTGCCAGCAGCCCGTTGACAGGGGGCTATGGCTACACCTTC
CASSPLTGGYGYTF
>-|TRBD2|TRBV7-9|TRBJ2-3
TGTGCCAGCAGCCTTCGGGGGGGGCGGACAGATACGCAGTATTTT
CASSLRGGRTDTQYF
>few|TRBD1|TRBV4-1|TRBJ1-4
TGCGCCAGCAGCCAGGGACAGGCCGCGGGTAATGAAAAACTGTTTTTT
CASSQGQAAGNEKLFF
>-|-|TRBV11-2|TRBJ2-7
TGTGCCAGCAGCTCCCCCATCGAGCAGTACTTC
CASSSPIEQYF
>-|TRBD1|TRBV25-1|TRBJ1-1
TGTGCCAGCAGTGCCCAACCGGGACAGGGGACCACTGAAGCTTTCTTT
CASSAQPGQGTTEAFF
>-|TRBD2|TRBV28|TRBJ2-1
TGTGCCACCCGCGGGGGGGTCTCCGGAGCGGAGCAGTTCTTC
CATRGGVSGAEQFF
>-|-|TRBV9|TRBJ2-3
TGTGCCAGCAGCTACCGGGACACCACTGGCACAGATACGCAGTATTTT
CASSYRDTTGTDTQYF
>once|-|TRBV21-1|TRBJ2-1
TGTGCCAGCAGCAGAGACAGGGGCCCCTACAATGAGCAGTTCTTC
CASSRDRGPYNEQFF
>-|TRBD2|TRBV9|TRBJ2-3
TGTGCCAGCAGCGTAGACCCGGGGGGTACAGATACGCAGTATTTT
CASSVDPGGTDTQYF
>-|-|TRBV7-3|TRBJ2-3
TGTGCCAGCACCCTACAGGGATTGAGCACAGATACGCAGTATTTT
CASTLQGLSTDTQYF
>-|-|TRBV28|TRBJ1-1
TGTGCCAGCAGTACAACAGGGAAGAAAGCTTTCTTT
CASSTTGKKAFF
>-|TRBD2|TRBV4-3|TRBJ2-1
TGCGCCAGCAGCCTAGGAACGGGAGGGGCCCCAGACGGTGAGCAGTTCTTC
CASSLGTGGAPDGEQFF
>-|TRBD1|TRBV9|TRBJ2-2
TGTGCCAGCAGCCCCCGACAGGGGGCCGGGGAGCTGTTTTTT
CASSPRQGAGELFF